The 18 T cell receptor beta chains below come from one sample, sequenced in a study of OX40 agonist ivuxolimab in advanced cancers. The table came from immunoSEQ multiplex PCR; TCRdb's copy has only in-frame clones and leaves some out. The table shows roughly 44,000 clones, with approximately 80% occurring only once. The sample consisted of CD4+ or CD8+ T cells sorted from blood, taken in a trial of the OX40 agonist ivuxolimab. The receptors stem from an adult with an advanced solid tumor such as melanoma, head and neck, liver or kidney cancer.

The chain links TRBV7-6 to TRBJ2-1; D gene uncertain. This CDR3 comprises 13 residues. Germline V gene data show CDR1 as SGHVS and CDR2 as FNYEAQ. Trimming stripped 6 bases from V and 6 bases from J, with 12 bases between. CDR3 in amino acids: CASSGWAANEQFF. The CDR3 nucleotides are TGTGCCAGCAGTGGGTGGGCCGCCAATGAGCAGTTCTTC.

The V and J genes are TRBV30 and TRBJ1-1; D is unresolved. The V gene's germline CDR1 is GTSNPN and CDR2 SVGIG (reference sequence). V lost 3 bases, J lost 6 bases, and 8 bases lay in between. This CDR3 has 11 amino acids. DNA of the CDR3: TGTGCCTGGAGGGTCGGGGCTGAAGCTTTCTTT. Its translation: CAWRVGAEAFF.

This clone was seen only once. The V and J genes are TRBV5-1 and TRBJ1-1; TRBD1 matches at 8 bases. V was pared by 0 bases and J by 5 bases, with 9 bases of the junction left unmatched. The CDR3 is 16 amino acids. Germline V gene sequence: CDR1 SGHRS, CDR2 YFSETQ. CDR3 bases: TGCGCCAGCAGCTTGGAGGCAGGGGGCCAACGGACTGAAGCTTTCTTT. Its protein product is CASSLEAGGQRTEAFF.

The genes are TRBV27 and TRBJ2-2, with a weak D call TRBD1 (6 bases). V dropped 2 bases and J dropped 2 bases, with 15 bases sitting between them. Per germline, CDR1 MNHEY and CDR2 SMNVEV (reference sequence). The CDR3 contains 17 residues. In DNA form, the CDR3 reads TGTGCCAGCAGTTTAGCAGGGGCGACCATAAACACCGGGGAGCTGTTTTTT. It specifies CASSLAGATINTGELFF.

The chain combines TRBV7-2 with TRBJ1-1; D unresolved. The length of the CDR3 is 16 residues. V lost 1 base and J 0 bases, leaving 12 bases between the germline ends. Germline loops: CDR1 SGHTA, CDR2 FQGNSA. The CDR3 nucleotides read TGTGCCAGCAGCTTAGATACTAACACCCTGAACACTGAAGCTTTCTTT. Translated, it gives CASSLDTNTLNTEAFF. The whole variable domain, remainder taken from reference TRBV7-2 and TRBJ1-1, is GAGVSQSPSNKVTEKGKDVELRCDPISGHTALYWYRQSLGQGLEFLIYFQGNSAPDKSGLPSDRFSAERTGGSVSTLTIQRTQQEDSAVYLCASSLDTNTLNTEAFFGQGTRLTVV.

The chain has TRBV30 and TRBJ2-1; no reliable D call. Trimming pared 2 bases from V and 7 bases from J, leaving 12 bases between. Germline V gene data show CDR1 as GTSNPN and CDR2 as SVGIG (reference sequence). The CDR3 runs 13 residues. CDR3 region: CAWSYPNTNEQFF. CDR3 nucleotides: TGTGCCTGGAGTTACCCGAATACAAATGAGCAGTTCTTC.

The gene calls are TRBV9 and TRBJ2-4; possibly TRBD2 for D (6 bases). CDR1 is SGDLS, CDR2 YYNGEE, per germline. The CDR3 runs 15 residues. Deletions cut 5 bases from V and 8 bases from J, with 20 bases between. The CDR3 nucleotides read TGTGCCAGCAGTGACAACCGGAGGGGTGAGGACATTCAGTACTTC. Amino acid sequence: CASSDNRRGEDIQYF.

The chain has TRBV14 and TRBJ1-1; D remains unclear. Germline-derived CDR1 and CDR2 are SGHDN and FVKESK. The V gene lost 3 bases and the J gene lost 1 base, with 6 bases spanning the gap. This CDR3 has 13 residues. The CDR3 region has the DNA TGTGCCAGCAGCCAGCTCAGGAACACTGAAGCTTTCTTT. Translated: CASSQLRNTEAFF.

The gene calls are TRBV19 and TRBJ2-7; possible D gene TRBD2, 6 bases. The CDR3 runs to 16 residues. Trimming shortened V by 3 bases and J by 5 bases, and 20 bases separated the two germline ends. Germline CDR1 LNHDA, CDR2 SQIVND (reference sequence). In DNA form, the CDR3 reads TGTGCCAGTAGTATTTGGGCGCAGGGAGGTTTAGACGAGCAGTACTTC. This gives the protein CASSIWAQGGLDEQYF.

This clone was seen once. The chain links TRBV7-7 to TRBJ2-5, with TRBD2 identical over 10 bases. V shed 1 base, J shed 5 bases, and the junction held 7 bases outside the gene matches. CDR3 length equals 16 residues. Germline CDR1 reads SSHAT; CDR2 reads FNYEAQ (reference sequence). CDR3 sequence reads: CASSLGLAGEGETQYF. CDR3 bases: TGTGCCAGCAGCTTAGGCCTAGCGGGAGAGGGGGAGACCCAGTACTTC. The whole variable domain, remainder taken from reference TRBV7-7 and TRBJ2-5, is GAGVSQSPRYKVTKRGQDVTLRCDPISSHATLYWYQQALGQGPEFLTYFNYEAQPDKSGLPSDRFSAERPEGSISTLTIQRTEQRDSAMYRCASSLGLAGEGETQYFGPGTRLLVL.

This clone was counted a few times. This chain connects TRBV18 to TRBJ1-2; perhaps TRBD1 as D (5 bases). Germline values: CDR1 KGHSH, CDR2 LQKENI. The CDR3 spans 14 residues. V was shortened by 2 bases and J by 8 bases, with 15 bases between the two germline ends. This CDR3 is CASSPGDLWRGYTF. The CDR3 DNA is TGTGCCAGCTCACCAGGGGACCTATGGAGGGGCTACACCTTC. The full variable domain, its missing parts supplied by reference TRBV18 and TRBJ1-2, is NAGVMQNPRHLVRRRGQEARLRCSPMKGHSHVYWYRQLPEEGLKFMVYLQKENIIDESGMPKERFSAEFPKEGPSILRIQQVVRGDSAAYFCASSPGDLWRGYTFGSGTRLTVV.

The V call is TRBV19, the J call TRBJ1-1; possible D gene TRBD1, 5 bases. Germline V gives CDR1 LNHDA, CDR2 SQIVND (reference sequence). The CDR3 is 14 amino acids. Between the trimmed V and J ends, which lost 5 bases and 1 base, there was a span of 11 bases. CDR3 DNA: TGTGCCAGTAGTTCCCCGGGGGGGAACACTGAAGCTTTCTTT. It is translated as CASSSPGGNTEAFF.

The chain uses TRBV5-6 and TRBJ1-1, with a possible D match to TRBD1 (6 bases). V was shortened by 1 base and J by 4 bases, with 17 bases between the two germline ends. Germline CDR1 is SGHDT and CDR2 is YYEEEE. This CDR3 has 16 residues. Written as DNA, the CDR3 is TGTGCCAGCAGCTTGTGGGCACAGGGCTTGGCCACTGAAGCTTTCTTT. Translation gives CASSLWAQGLATEAFF.

The rearrangement uses TRBV10-2 and TRBJ2-7; 8 nucleotides align to TRBD1. Trimming at V came to 2 bases and at J to 2 bases, leaving 5 bases not matched to a gene. The CDR3 covers 15 residues. Germline loops: CDR1 WSHSY, CDR2 SAAADI. The chain's CDR3 is CASSEGTGRTYEQYF. The CDR3 DNA reads TGCGCCAGCAGTGAGGGGACAGGAAGGACCTACGAGCAGTACTTC.

As concerns this clone: Other DNA sequences within the sample encode an identical CDR3. V is TRBV18 and J is TRBJ2-7; 7 nucleotides agree with TRBD2. Germline CDR1 is KGHSH and CDR2 is LQKENI. Trimming at V came to 2 bases and at J to 5 bases, leaving 3 bases not matched to a gene. CDR3 length equals 13 residues. CDR3 DNA: TGTGCCAGCTCACCAGGGGGGGTACACGAGCAGTACTTC. This sequence encodes CASSPGGVHEQYF.

V and J are TRBV4-1 and TRBJ2-7, with D perhaps TRBD2 (5 bases). Germline V gene data show CDR1 as MGHRA and CDR2 as YSYEKL. The CDR3 is 15 residues long. V was clipped by 2 bases and J by 2 bases, with 13 bases between them. The chain's CDR3 is CASSQLAGGPYEQYF. As DNA, the CDR3 is TGCGCCAGCAGCCAACTAGCAGGTGGACCCTACGAGCAGTACTTC.

This clone was seen only a few times. The rearrangement uses TRBV6-1 and TRBJ1-1; TRBD1 might be the D (5 bases). The V and J ends lost 1 base and 10 bases respectively, with 13 bases between them. The CDR3 has 13 residues. CDR1 and CDR2 (germline): MNHNS, SASEGT. The DNA for the CDR3 is TGTGCCAGCAGTGAAGATTGGGGGTCTGCAGCTTTCTTT. This gives the protein CASSEDWGSAAFF.

The rearrangement joins TRBV9 to TRBJ1-1; TRBD1 aligns across 8 bases. CDR1 is SGDLS and CDR2 is YYNGEE in the germline V gene. The CDR3 has 16 residues. V lost 0 bases to trimming and J lost 1 base; unmatched junction nucleotides: 5. DNA of the CDR3: TGTGCCAGCAGCGTAGGGGCAGGGGGCGAGAACACTGAAGCTTTCTTT. Protein: CASSVGAGGENTEAFF.